Listed below are T cell receptor beta chains from one sample, sequenced in a study of blood T cell repertoires in COVID-19. Here immunoSEQ multiplex PCR was the method, and the copy in TCRdb shows in-frame clones only, minus some. This table has 20,000 to 25,000 clones, around 90% appearing once. The specimen sequenced was peripheral blood. The receptors derive from a human donor in a cohort sampled during active COVID-19. CDR3s include the opening cysteine and the closing phenylalanine or tryptophan. The D gene is left open where the match is weak. Expanded clones are given a class, and other clones once, few, many or no size at all.

j_call d_call v_call clone_size cdr3_nt cdr3_aa
TRBJ1-3 . TRBV5-6 . TGTGCCAGCAGCTCGTTGTCCCTAAACAGTATTGGAAACACCATATATTTT CASSSLSLNSIGNTIYF
TRBJ2-7 . TRBV9 . TGTGCCAGCAGTAAATCCTCAGTGACCTACGAGCAGTACTTC CASSKSSVTYEQYF
TRBJ1-6 TRBD1 TRBV7-9 . TGTGCCAGCAGCGCCGGGACAGGATTTTATAATTCACCCCTCCACTTT CASSAGTGFYNSPLHF
TRBJ1-2 . TRBV5-6 . TGTGCCAGCAGCTTCGGGAGTGGCTACACCTTC CASSFGSGYTF
TRBJ2-2 TRBD1 TRBV27 . TGTGCCACCCAACAGGGGTCGAACACCGGGGAGCTGTTTTTT CATQQGSNTGELFF
TRBJ2-1 TRBD2 TRBV7-9 . TGTGCCAGCAGCTTAGAGTTAGCGGGAGTTCGGCAGTTCTTC CASSLELAGVRQFF
TRBJ2-1 . TRBV18 few TGTGCCAGCTCACGAGGCCCAGATAGCGATGAGCAGTTCTTC CASSRGPDSDEQFF
TRBJ2-3 TRBD1 TRBV5-1 . TGCGCCAGCAGCTCGACAGGGGCCGGGGGCACAGATACGCAGTATTTT CASSSTGAGGTDTQYF
TRBJ2-1 TRBD2 TRBV28 . TGTGCCAGCAGTAGACTAGCGGCTACAGGGGAGCAGTTCTTC CASSRLAATGEQFF
TRBJ2-5 TRBD2 TRBV28 . TGTGCCAGCAGTTTATCGCCTAGCGGGAGAGAGACCCAGTACTTC CASSLSPSGRETQYF
TRBJ2-1 TRBD2 TRBV7-2 . TGTGCCAGCAGCCTCGAGGGACTATCTAACAATGAGCAGTTCTTC CASSLEGLSNNEQFF
TRBJ2-3 TRBD2 TRBV3-1/TRBV3-2 . TGTGCCAGCAGCCATTTAGCGGGGGGGCGGGGAGATACGCAGTATTTT CASSHLAGGRGDTQYF
TRBJ2-1 TRBD2 TRBV4-3 . TGCGCCAGCAGCCAAGGGCCCCCAGCGGGAGGTTTCAATGAGCAGTTCTTC CASSQGPPAGGFNEQFF
TRBJ1-1 . TRBV24-1 . TGTGCCACCAGTGATCAGGGTGACGGCACTGAAGCTTTCTTT CATSDQGDGTEAFF
TRBJ2-3 TRBD2 TRBV7-2 . TGTGCCAGCAGCTTAGGGGGACTAGCAACCACAGATACGCAGTATTTT CASSLGGLATTDTQYF
TRBJ1-2 . TRBV4-3 few TGCGCCAGCAGCCAGGACAGTTCTACTAACTATGGCTACACCTTC CASSQDSSTNYGYTF
TRBJ2-1 . TRBV2 . TGTGCCAGCAGTGACGAAAGCGGGAATGAGCAGTTCTTC CASSDESGNEQFF
TRBJ2-1 TRBD2 TRBV14 . TGTGCCAGCAGCCCCCGGACTAGCGGGGGGCCTTACAATGAGCAGTTCTTC CASSPRTSGGPYNEQFF
TRBJ2-5 TRBD2 TRBV18 . TGTGCCAGCTCACCCACTAGCGGAGCAGAGACCCAGTACTTC CASSPTSGAETQYF
TRBJ1-1 . TRBV7-2 . TGTGCCAGCAGACCTCCGGGAGAAGAAGCTTTCTTT CASRPPGEEAFF
TRBJ1-2 . TRBV4-1 once TGCGCCAGCAGCCAAGATTCCGGGGAGTACTATGGCTACACCTTC CASSQDSGEYYGYTF
TRBJ2-1 TRBD2 TRBV5-1 once TGCGCCAGCAGCTTCCCACTAGCGGGGGGGCACAATGAGCAGTTCTTC CASSFPLAGGHNEQFF
TRBJ2-1 . TRBV27 . TGTGCCAGCAGACAGGGTCGGCCCTACAATGAGCAGTTCTTC CASRQGRPYNEQFF
TRBJ2-5 TRBD2 TRBV30 . TGTGCCTGCTCCCGTGAGACTAGCGGGAGCTTCAGCCAAGAGACCCAGTACTTC CACSRETSGSFSQETQYF
TRBJ1-1 . TRBV19 . TGTGCCAGTAGTCCTGGAGCCGACACTGAAGCTTTCTTT CASSPGADTEAFF
TRBJ1-2 TRBD1 TRBV14 . TGTGCCAGCAGCGCTACTGGGACAGTTTATGGCTACACCTTC CASSATGTVYGYTF
TRBJ1-1 TRBD1 TRBV4-3 . TGCGCCAGCAGCCAGGCTGGTCGGGGACAGCGGTCAGAAGCTTTCTTT CASSQAGRGQRSEAFF
TRBJ2-5 . TRBV12-3/TRBV12-4 . TGTGCCAGCAGGGACTCCAGGGAGACCCAGTACTTC CASRDSRETQYF
TRBJ2-2 TRBD1 TRBV5-1 . TGCGCCAGCAGTTGGGGACAGGGCGTCCCCGGGGAGCTGTTTTTT CASSWGQGVPGELFF
TRBJ1-5 . TRBV18 . TGTGCCAGCTCACCCACTGACAGGTACAATCAGCCCCAGCATTTT CASSPTDRYNQPQHF
TRBJ1-1 . TRBV6-1 . TGTGCCAGCAGTGAAGTACAAGAGGGTGCTACTGAAGCTTTCTTT CASSEVQEGATEAFF
TRBJ2-2 TRBD2 TRBV10-2 . TGCGCCAGCCACCCCGGATTTTCCGGGACTAGCCCGACCGGGGAGCTGTTTTTT CASHPGFSGTSPTGELFF
TRBJ2-3 . TRBV20-1 once TGCAGTGCTAGTAAACAGGAGGAGGGAGATACGCAGTATTTT CSASKQEEGDTQYF
TRBJ2-7 TRBD1 TRBV25-1 . TGTGCCAGCAGTGGGTCGGGACAGAGATCCTACGAGCAGTACTTC CASSGSGQRSYEQYF
TRBJ2-1 TRBD1 TRBV6-5 . TGTGCCAGCAGTTACACCGGACAGGGCGCTGAGCAGTTCTTC CASSYTGQGAEQFF
TRBJ2-1 . TRBV6-5 few TGTGCCAGCGGCGGACTCACTTGGGGTGAGCAGTTCTTC CASGGLTWGEQFF
TRBJ2-1 TRBD1 TRBV2 . TGTGCCAGCAGGCCGGGACAGGCCAACAATGAGCAGTTCTTC CASRPGQANNEQFF
TRBJ1-5 TRBD1 TRBV7-2 few TGTGCCAGCAGCGTCTACAGGGGAGATCAGCCCCAGCATTTT CASSVYRGDQPQHF
TRBJ2-3 TRBD2 TRBV9 . TGTGCCAGCAGCCCCCCCGGACTAGCGGGAGTGGATACGCAGTATTTT CASSPPGLAGVDTQYF
TRBJ2-3 . TRBV15 . TGTGCCACCAGTACGGGCGGGGGCCACACAGATACGCAGTATTTT CATSTGGGHTDTQYF
TRBJ2-5 TRBD2 TRBV7-9 . TGTGCCAGCAGCTCGGACCTAGCGGCAGAGACCCAGTACTTC CASSSDLAAETQYF
TRBJ1-5 TRBD1 TRBV28 . TGTGCCAGCCATTATGGGCAGGGGGTAAATCAGCCCCAGCATTTT CASHYGQGVNQPQHF
TRBJ1-3 . TRBV29-1 . TGCAGCGTTGTCCAGAACTCTGGAAACACCATATATTTT CSVVQNSGNTIYF
TRBJ2-6 TRBD1 TRBV4-3 . TGCGCCAGCAGCCAAGGGGGCCCCGGGACAGGACGCTCTGGGGCCAACGTCCTGACTTTC CASSQGGPGTGRSGANVLTF
TRBJ1-1 . TRBV13 once TGTGCCAGCAGCTTAATGTATCGGGGGGACACTGAAGCTTTCTTT CASSLMYRGDTEAFF
TRBJ2-3 TRBD1 TRBV30 . TGTGCCTGGAGGAATTTGGGACAGGGTAAATCAGATACGCAGTATTTT CAWRNLGQGKSDTQYF
TRBJ2-2 . TRBV19 . TGTGCCAGTAGTATGAGTGGGGGCCTTAACACCGGGGAGCTGTTTTTT CASSMSGGLNTGELFF
TRBJ2-7 TRBD1 TRBV4-2 . TGTGCCAGCGGATACCAGACAGGGGAGTACGAGCAGTACTTC CASGYQTGEYEQYF
TRBJ1-1 . TRBV7-9 . TGTGCCAGCAGCTTGGGCACGAGCAACACTGAAGCTTTCTTT CASSLGTSNTEAFF
TRBJ2-2 TRBD1 TRBV29-1 . TGCAGCGCATCGAAAGGGACAGCGAACACCGGGGAGCTGTTTTTT CSASKGTANTGELFF